This is a list of T cell receptor beta chains from one sample in a study of control samples from healthy donors and cancer patients. The assay was immunoSEQ multiplex PCR, and TCRdb's table has in-frame clones only and misses some. The repertoire consists of around 85,000 clones, with approximately 91% occurring once and the leading ten covering 7.5% to 8%. The sample was blood. All receptors derive from a woman aged 55-70 years in good health. CDR3s include the opening cysteine and the closing phenylalanine or tryptophan. Fields, in order: J gene, V gene, CDR3 length, clone size, D gene, CDR3 protein, CDR3 DNA. D genes are given only for firm matches. Some rows have no size entry. The others give once, few or many, or a class for an expanded clone.

j_gene: TRBJ2-5
v_gene: TRBV11-3
len: 13
abundance: NA
d_gene: TRBD2
CDR3aa: CASTAGGRETQYF
CDR3nt: TGTGCCAGCACTGCGGGGGGCCGGGAGACCCAGTACTTC

j_gene: TRBJ1-1
v_gene: TRBV25-1
len: 14
abundance: NA
d_gene: NA
CDR3aa: CASSPMRAGAEAFF
CDR3nt: TGTGCCAGCAGCCCTATGCGGGCAGGGGCTGAAGCTTTCTTT

j_gene: TRBJ2-4
v_gene: TRBV28
len: 14
abundance: NA
d_gene: NA
CDR3aa: CASTGGLAKNIQYF
CDR3nt: TGTGCCAGCACCGGGGGATTAGCCAAAAACATTCAGTACTTC

j_gene: TRBJ1-2
v_gene: TRBV6-1
len: 13
abundance: NA
d_gene: NA
CDR3aa: CASSGLSNYGYTF
CDR3nt: TGTGCCAGCAGTGGACTCTCTAACTATGGCTACACCTTC

j_gene: TRBJ1-1
v_gene: TRBV2
len: 14
abundance: NA
d_gene: NA
CDR3aa: CASSSSGRNTEAFF
CDR3nt: TGTGCCAGCAGCTCGTCGGGTCGAAACACTGAAGCTTTCTTT

j_gene: TRBJ1-2
v_gene: TRBV5-1
len: 14
abundance: NA
d_gene: TRBD1
CDR3aa: CASSTPTGNYGYTF
CDR3nt: TGCGCCAGCAGCACGCCGACAGGGAACTATGGCTACACCTTC

j_gene: TRBJ1-4
v_gene: TRBV7-9
len: 16
abundance: NA
d_gene: NA
CDR3aa: CASSSTGTALGEKLFF
CDR3nt: TGTGCCAGCAGCTCGACCGGGACGGCCTTGGGGGAAAAACTGTTTTTT

j_gene: TRBJ1-2
v_gene: TRBV5-6
len: 14
abundance: NA
d_gene: NA
CDR3aa: CASSLAYGSHGYTF
CDR3nt: TGTGCCAGCAGCTTGGCCTATGGGAGTCATGGCTACACCTTC

j_gene: TRBJ2-1
v_gene: TRBV7-3
len: 14
abundance: NA
d_gene: TRBD1
CDR3aa: CASSPRQGRGEQFF
CDR3nt: TGTGCCAGCAGCCCCAGACAGGGAAGGGGTGAGCAGTTCTTC

j_gene: TRBJ2-1
v_gene: TRBV9
len: 16
abundance: NA
d_gene: TRBD2
CDR3aa: CASSPSLAGTSNEQFF
CDR3nt: TGTGCCAGCAGCCCAAGCCTAGCGGGGACCTCCAATGAGCAGTTCTTC

j_gene: TRBJ2-6
v_gene: TRBV7-6
len: 17
abundance: NA
d_gene: TRBD2
CDR3aa: CASSYPRGGAGANVLTF
CDR3nt: TGTGCCAGCAGCTACCCGCGGGGGGGGGCGGGGGCCAACGTCCTGACTTTC

j_gene: TRBJ2-2
v_gene: TRBV7-9
len: 16
abundance: NA
d_gene: TRBD2
CDR3aa: CASSSTTSGSIGELFF
CDR3nt: TGTGCCAGCAGCTCCACAACTAGCGGGAGTATCGGGGAGCTGTTTTTT

j_gene: TRBJ2-2
v_gene: TRBV21-1
len: 14
abundance: NA
d_gene: NA
CDR3aa: CASRGDREPGELFF
CDR3nt: TGTGCCAGCAGGGGGGACAGGGAGCCCGGGGAGCTGTTTTTT

j_gene: TRBJ2-3
v_gene: TRBV10-2
len: 18
abundance: NA
d_gene: TRBD2
CDR3aa: CASRPGLAGAQVKNTQYF
CDR3nt: TGCGCCAGCAGGCCAGGACTAGCGGGGGCCCAGGTTAAGAATACGCAGTATTTT

j_gene: TRBJ2-3
v_gene: TRBV18
len: 15
abundance: NA
d_gene: NA
CDR3aa: CASSPISLVADTQYF
CDR3nt: TGTGCCAGCTCACCCATTAGCTTGGTGGCGGATACGCAGTATTTT

j_gene: TRBJ2-3
v_gene: TRBV4-3
len: 18
abundance: once
d_gene: TRBD2
CDR3aa: CASSQGSGLAGLTDTQYF
CDR3nt: TGCGCCAGCAGCCAAGGAAGCGGACTAGCGGGACTCACAGATACGCAGTATTTT

j_gene: TRBJ2-1
v_gene: TRBV28
len: 15
abundance: NA
d_gene: TRBD1
CDR3aa: CASSTRTGAWIQQFF
CDR3nt: TGTGCCAGCAGTACCCGAACAGGGGCCTGGATACAGCAGTTCTTC

j_gene: TRBJ1-5
v_gene: TRBV19
len: 16
abundance: NA
d_gene: NA
CDR3aa: CASSIEGGGGNQPQHF
CDR3nt: TGTGCCAGTAGTATAGAGGGGGGAGGCGGCAATCAGCCCCAGCATTTT